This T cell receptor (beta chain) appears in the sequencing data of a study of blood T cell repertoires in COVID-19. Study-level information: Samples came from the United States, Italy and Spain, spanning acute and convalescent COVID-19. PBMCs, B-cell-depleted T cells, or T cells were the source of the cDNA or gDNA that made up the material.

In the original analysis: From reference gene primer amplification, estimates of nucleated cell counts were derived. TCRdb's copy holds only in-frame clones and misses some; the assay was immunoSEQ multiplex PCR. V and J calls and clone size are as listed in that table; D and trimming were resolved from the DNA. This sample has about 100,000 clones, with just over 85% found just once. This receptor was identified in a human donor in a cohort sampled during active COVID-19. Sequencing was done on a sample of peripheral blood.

CDR3 bases: TGTGCCAGCAGCCCGACAGGGGGCACCGGGGAGCTGTTTTTT. It translates to CASSPTGGTGELFF. The genes are TRBV3-1 (or the pseudogene TRBV3-2) and TRBJ2-2, with 9 nucleotides matching TRBD1. V shed 4 bases and J 4 bases; nucleotides not matched to a gene: 1. CDR3 length equals 14 residues. The germline V gene encodes CDR1 LGHDT and CDR2 YNNKEL (reference sequence).